This T cell receptor (beta chain) was sequenced in a study of prognosis after radiotherapy for stage I lung cancer. TCR beta CDR3 amplification from genomic DNA was performed by two-round multiplex PCR. Amplification during the initial PCR round employed primers specific to each TRBV and TRBJ gene. MiXCR was run by TCRdb on the multiplex PCR reads, yielding one entry per CDR3 protein. Of approximately 13,000 distinct CDR3 sequences in the sample, approximately 30% are singletons; the top ten hold approximately 30%. This clonotype was counted at least ten times. CDR3 length: 11 residues. Germline V gene data show CDR1 as SEHNR and CDR2 as FQNEAQ (reference sequence).

The chain recombines TRBV7-9 with TRBJ2-3; D ambiguous. The receptor was derived from a donor at least 50 years old with non-small cell lung cancer. This specimen consisted of PBMCs, obtained before or after stereotactic body radiation therapy (not recorded which). CDR3 coding DNA: TGTCAAATTGGGTCTACAGATACGCAGTATTTT. This sequence encodes CQIGSTDTQYF. Together with reference TRBV7-9 and TRBJ2-3, the CDR3 gives the full variable domain: DTGVSQNPRHKITKRGQNVTFRCDPISEHNRLYWYRQTLGQGPEFLTYFQNEAQLEKSRLLSDRFSAERPKGSFSTLEIQRTEQGDSAMYLCQIGSTDTQYFGPGTRLTVL.